A single sample gave rise to the 29 T cell receptor beta chains below, sequenced in a study of response to subunit inactivated influenza vaccine. TCRdb recomputed calls from the RT-PCR reads with MiXCR, one row per CDR3 protein. The data show 650,000 to 700,000 distinct CDR3 sequences, 15% to 19% seen once. The input for sequencing was PBMCs from blood, taken about 13 days after vaccination. The receptors shown here come from a man between 50 and 59 years old who received an inactivated influenza vaccine.

V gene TRBV20-1 combines with J gene TRBJ2-1, with 7 bases aligning to TRBD1. With 1 base clipped from V and 4 bases from J, the junction kept 7 bases outside the gene matches. The V gene's germline CDR1 is DFQATT and CDR2 SNEGSKA (reference sequence). This CDR3 has 15 residues. CDR3 DNA: TGCAGTGCTAGAGGAAGGGGGACAGCTTACAATGAGCAGTTCTTC. Protein sequence: CSARGRGTAYNEQFF.

This chain links TRBV5-1 with TRBJ1-1; 7 nucleotides match TRBD1. With 0 bases clipped from V and 0 bases from J, the junction kept 5 bases outside the gene matches. The CDR3 runs to 16 residues. Germline CDR1 and CDR2: SGHRS and YFSETQ. The CDR3, as DNA: TGCGCCAGCAGCTTGGGACAGGGTAATGTGAACACTGAAGCTTTCTTT. Translation: CASSLGQGNVNTEAFF.

The rearrangement uses TRBV5-1 and TRBJ2-1; tentatively, D is TRBD1 (7 bases). V was cut by 3 bases and J by 4 bases, with 20 bases left in between. CDR1 is SGHRS, CDR2 YFSETQ, per germline. The CDR3 has 17 amino acids. CDR3 protein: CASSWDKAGTAYNEQFF. Here the CDR3 DNA reads TGCGCCAGCAGCTGGGACAAGGCGGGGACAGCTTACAATGAGCAGTTCTTC.

This clonotype was picked up a small number of times. The junction differs from germline at one of its ends, possibly a read error. J is TRBJ1-4 and V is TRBV7-7; no reliable D call. Per the germline V gene, CDR1 is SSHAT and CDR2 is FNYEAQ (reference sequence). The CDR3 is 15 amino acids. CDR3 DNA: TGTGCTAGCAGCCCCGGGCGTTTGGTTAATGAAAAACTGTTTTTT. This sequence encodes CASSPGRLVNEKLFF.

The chain has TRBV6-1 and TRBJ2-1; D is unresolved. The CDR3 sequence is 17 residues long. Trimming removed 6 bases at V and 0 bases at J, with 18 bases between. Germline CDR1 MNHNS, CDR2 SASEGT. CDR3 sequence reads: CASRNSVSRRSYNEQFF. The CDR3 nucleotides read TGTGCCAGCAGAAATTCGGTTTCACGTCGCTCCTACAATGAGCAGTTCTTC.

The J gene is TRBJ1-1, the V gene TRBV24-1; D is unclear. The CDR3 consists of 11 residues. With 6 bases removed from V and 5 bases from J, the gap between germline ends came to 6 bases. CDR1 and CDR2 (germline): KGHDR, SFDVKD. The CDR3 sequence: CATSLGTEAFF. The CDR3 DNA reads as TGTGCCACCAGTCTGGGGACTGAAGCTTTCTTT.

This clonotype appeared a few times. Sequence at one end of the junction differs from germline and may be a read error. The chain joins TRBV7-7 to TRBJ2-1; 7 positions agree with TRBD1. The CDR3 runs 14 residues. Looked up from germline, CDR1 is SSHAT and CDR2 is FNYEAQ (reference sequence). The DNA of the CDR3 is TGTGCTAGCAGCTTAGACAGGGTATCCAATGAGCAGTTCTTC. It encodes CASSLDRVSNEQFF.

The chain employs TRBV29-1 and TRBJ2-7; 10 bases fit TRBD1. V was pared by 6 bases and J by 6 bases, with 8 bases of the junction left unmatched. CDR3 length: 13 amino acids. In germline, CDR1 is SQVTM, CDR2 ANQGSEA. The CDR3 reads CSVNSGTGAEQYF. The CDR3 DNA reads as TGCAGCGTAAACTCCGGGACAGGGGCCGAGCAGTACTTC.

This clonotype was picked up a small number of times. The V call is TRBV13, the J call TRBJ2-4; 7 bases map to TRBD1. V dropped 3 bases and J dropped 0; count of bases not matched to a gene: 5. The germline V gene encodes CDR1 PRHDT and CDR2 FYEKMQ (reference sequence). CDR3 length: 16 residues. CDR3 sequence reads: CASSFLGGLAKNIQYF. The CDR3 DNA reads as TGTGCCAGCAGCTTCCTAGGGGGCCTAGCCAAAAACATTCAGTACTTC.

The chain combines TRBV7-3 with TRBJ2-3; 9 bases are shared with TRBD2. J was trimmed by 2 bases and V by 5 bases; bases with no gene match: 14. The length of the CDR3 is 18 residues. From germline, CDR1 is SGHTA and CDR2 FQGTGA. The CDR3 nucleotides are TGTGCCAGCAGCCTTACCAAACGGGGACTAGCTACCACAGATACGCAGTATTTT. Its translation: CASSLTKRGLATTDTQYF.

The V call is TRBV28, the J call TRBJ2-5; 7 positions agree with TRBD1. Germline trimming cut 6 bases from V and 4 bases from J; bases unmatched to any gene: 11. The CDR3 is 15 amino acids. Germline CDR1 MDHEN, CDR2 SYDVKM. The CDR3 spells CASSVRQGVSETQYF. The CDR3 region has the DNA TGTGCCAGCAGCGTCCGACAGGGCGTATCAGAGACCCAGTACTTC.

The genes are TRBV18 and TRBJ2-7, with D unclear. This CDR3 has 14 residues. CDR1 KGHSH and CDR2 LQKENI come from the germline V gene. Trimming removed 3 bases from V and 6 bases from J, with 15 bases in between. The CDR3: CASSPGRQDAEQYF. CDR3 DNA: TGTGCCAGCTCACCCGGACGACAAGACGCCGAGCAGTACTTC.

The sample holds a few counts of this clonotype. V gene TRBV4-3 combines with J gene TRBJ2-6; possible D gene TRBD1, 6 bases. V was cut by 0 bases and J by 0 bases, with 15 bases left in between. The CDR3 contains 19 residues. Germline CDR1 reads LGHNA; CDR2 reads YSLEER. For the CDR3, the DNA is TGCGCCAGCAGCCAAGAGACAGGACTTTTACTCTCTGGGGCCAACGTCCTGACTTTC. It translates to CASSQETGLLLSGANVLTF.

The chain employs TRBV7-3 and TRBJ2-1; 12 nucleotides match TRBD2. The CDR3 is 16 amino acids. Looked up from germline, CDR1 is SGHTA and CDR2 is FQGTGA. Losses at the gene ends were 5 bases for V and 6 bases for J; bases not matched to a gene: 8. CDR3 amino acids: CASSTLAGGPSNEQFF. CDR3 in DNA: TGTGCCAGCAGCACTCTAGCGGGAGGGCCCTCCAATGAGCAGTTCTTC.

Only a few counts were recorded for this clonotype. The V gene is TRBV4-3, the J gene TRBJ2-7, with 10 positions matching TRBD1. The V gene end was trimmed by 3 bases and the J gene end by 3 bases; junction bases not matched to a gene: 5. The CDR3 spans 15 residues. Germline V gene lookup returns CDR1 LGHNA and CDR2 YSLEER. CDR3 in amino acids: CASSQQGQGYYEQYF. In nucleotides, the CDR3 is TGCGCCAGCAGCCAGCAGGGACAGGGGTACTACGAGCAGTACTTC.

This clonotype was detected a few times. V gene TRBV7-9 combines with J gene TRBJ2-2; 7 bases line up with TRBD2. The germline V gene has CDR1 SEHNR and CDR2 FQNEAQ (reference sequence). CDR3 length: 16 residues. J gave up 1 base and V 5 bases, and 7 bases lay outside the gene matches. CDR3 region: CASSLERGLNTGELFF. The CDR3 nucleotides are TGTGCCAGCAGCCTGGAGCGGGGATTGAACACCGGGGAGCTGTTTTTT.

The V call is TRBV5-1, the J call TRBJ2-7; 7 bases map to TRBD1. The junction had 15 bases not matched to a gene; V was cut back by 5 bases and J by 1 base. This CDR3 spans 17 amino acids. Germline V gene lookup returns CDR1 SGHRS and CDR2 YFSETQ. In DNA form, the CDR3 reads TGCGCCAGCAGACCGACAGGGAGCGGTGGGGTATCCTACGAGCAGTACTTC. It yields the protein CASRPTGSGGVSYEQYF.

The chain has TRBV7-2 and TRBJ2-5; D uncertain. Per germline, CDR1 SGHTA and CDR2 FQGNSA. Trimming stripped 3 bases from V and 4 bases from J, with 6 bases between. The CDR3 contains 12 residues. Here the CDR3 reads CASSLKRETQYF. The CDR3 coding sequence is TGTGCCAGCAGCTTGAAGAGAGAGACCCAGTACTTC.

This clonotype was detected only a few times. The V call is TRBV7-9, the J call TRBJ1-1; the D is unclear. The germline V gene encodes CDR1 SEHNR and CDR2 FQNEAQ (reference sequence). This CDR3 comprises 17 residues. V lost 4 bases to trimming and J lost 0 bases, with 18 bases between them. For the CDR3, the DNA is TGTGCCAGCAGCTCGTCAATGGGGTACCCGATGAACACTGAAGCTTTCTTT. Its translation: CASSSSMGYPMNTEAFF.

This clonotype came up a few times. This rearrangement joins TRBV5-1 to TRBJ2-3, with a weak D call TRBD2 (6 bases). The germline V gene has CDR1 SGHRS and CDR2 YFSETQ. The CDR3 runs 13 residues. V dropped 7 bases and J dropped 4 bases, with 13 bases sitting between them. CDR3 sequence: CASSGTPPDTQYF. CDR3 sequence (DNA): TGCGCCAGCTCGGGGACTCCTCCAGATACGCAGTATTTT.

This clonotype has just a few counts. J is TRBJ1-2 and V is TRBV25-1; TRBD1 might be the D (6 bases). Looked up from germline, CDR1 is MGHDK and CDR2 is SYGVNS. The V gene lost 4 bases and the J gene lost 5 bases, with 20 bases spanning the gap. The CDR3 extends over 16 amino acids. CDR3 coding DNA: TGTGCCAGCAGTGTCCCCTCGGGCAGGGGAGAGTATGGCTACACCTTC. Residues: CASSVPSGRGEYGYTF.

The rearrangement uses TRBV9 and TRBJ1-6; no firm D call. Trimming cost V 0 bases and J 0 bases, with 4 bases left between them. The CDR3 contains 15 residues. CDR1 SGDLS and CDR2 YYNGEE come from the germline V gene. The CDR3: CASSVESSYNSPLHF. The CDR3 region has the DNA TGTGCCAGCAGCGTAGAGAGCTCCTATAATTCACCCCTCCACTTT.

This clonotype has just a few counts. J is TRBJ1-5 and V is TRBV20-1; possible D gene TRBD1, 5 bases. This CDR3 comprises 13 residues. Per the germline V gene, CDR1 is DFQATT and CDR2 is SNEGSKA (reference sequence). Trimming cost V 3 bases and J 5 bases, with 11 bases left between them. The CDR3 loop reads CSASVQGDQPQHF. The CDR3 nucleotides read TGCAGTGCTAGTGTCCAGGGAGATCAGCCCCAGCATTTT.

The CDR3 bases are TGCAGCGTTAGGGGCGGGACAGCGGTGCAGTACTTC. As protein: CSVRGGTAVQYF. This chain links TRBV29-1 with TRBJ2-7, with a possible D match to TRBD1 (7 bases). The ends were cut back, 5 bases at V and 9 bases at J, with 17 bases in the middle. Per germline, CDR1 SQVTM and CDR2 ANQGSEA. CDR3 length: 12 amino acids.

This rearrangement joins TRBV12-3 or TRBV12-4 to TRBJ2-3; the D gene is possibly TRBD2 (6 bases). V was cut by 2 bases and J by 5 bases, with 17 bases left in between. The CDR3 totals 16 residues. DNA of the CDR3: TGTGCCAGCAGTTTATCGGGACTCCATGGGGTAGATACGCAGTATTTT. It is translated as CASSLSGLHGVDTQYF.

This clonotype has a handful of counts. The genes are TRBV6-7 and TRBJ1-5; D uncertain. TRBV6-7 has ORF status, its function being uncertain. With 6 bases removed from V and 2 bases from J, the gap between germline ends came to 8 bases. The CDR3 is made up of 13 amino acids. DNA for the CDR3: TGTGCCAGCAGGGGTTACGGCAATCAGCCCCAGCATTTT. Its protein product is CASRGYGNQPQHF.

This clonotype came up a few times. The chain combines TRBV11-2 with TRBJ2-7; D remains unclear. There are 15 residues in the CDR3. V lost 4 bases, J lost 1 base, and 14 bases lay in between. Germline CDR1 and CDR2: SGHAT and FQNNGV. This CDR3 is CASSSRVRTSYEQYF. For the CDR3, the DNA is TGTGCCAGCAGCTCCCGGGTAAGAACTTCCTACGAGCAGTACTTC.

The CDR3: CASSQGVYQETQYF. The CDR3 region has the DNA TGTGCCAGCAGCCAAGGAGTATATCAAGAGACCCAGTACTTC. The chain is built from TRBV4-2 and TRBJ2-5; no firm D call. Germline assignment: CDR1 LGHNA and CDR2 YNFKEQ. The V and J ends lost 1 base and 2 bases respectively, with 8 bases between them. The CDR3 is 14 amino acids.

The table lists this clonotype with a few counts. The chain couples TRBV10-3 to TRBJ2-7; TRBD1 matches 8 bases. The CDR3 extends over 14 amino acids. Germline V gives CDR1 ENHRY, CDR2 SYGVKD. V lost 3 bases, J lost 4 bases, and 5 bases stayed unmatched. Here the CDR3 reads CAISEPDREYEQYF. The CDR3 DNA reads TGTGCCATCAGTGAACCGGACAGGGAGTACGAGCAGTACTTC.